The present TCR beta chain was sequenced within a study of T cells in Graves' hyperthyroidism and ophthalmopathy. This clonotype showed up many times. Using RNA transcripts as the source, TCR beta CDR3 regions were amplified. Researchers ran a first-round RT-PCR on the TCR CDR3 using the HTBI primer set. TCRdb passed the multiplex PCR reads through MiXCR, listing each CDR3 protein once. The repertoire consists of around 690,000 distinct CDR3 sequences, with 17% occurring once and the leading ten covering 15% to 17%. The material sequenced was blood. The receptor was derived from a man aged 50 to 59 with Graves' hyperthyroidism.

The CDR3 is CASSAIRQGAMDNEQFF. The CDR3 region has the DNA TGTGCCAGCAGTGCAATAAGACAGGGGGCGATGGACAATGAGCAGTTCTTC. The V gene is TRBV28, the J gene TRBJ2-1, with 10 bases fitting TRBD1. CDR1 and CDR2 from the germline V gene are MDHEN and SYDVKM. There are 17 residues in the CDR3. Trimming at V came to 5 bases and at J to 5 bases, leaving 12 bases not matched to a gene.